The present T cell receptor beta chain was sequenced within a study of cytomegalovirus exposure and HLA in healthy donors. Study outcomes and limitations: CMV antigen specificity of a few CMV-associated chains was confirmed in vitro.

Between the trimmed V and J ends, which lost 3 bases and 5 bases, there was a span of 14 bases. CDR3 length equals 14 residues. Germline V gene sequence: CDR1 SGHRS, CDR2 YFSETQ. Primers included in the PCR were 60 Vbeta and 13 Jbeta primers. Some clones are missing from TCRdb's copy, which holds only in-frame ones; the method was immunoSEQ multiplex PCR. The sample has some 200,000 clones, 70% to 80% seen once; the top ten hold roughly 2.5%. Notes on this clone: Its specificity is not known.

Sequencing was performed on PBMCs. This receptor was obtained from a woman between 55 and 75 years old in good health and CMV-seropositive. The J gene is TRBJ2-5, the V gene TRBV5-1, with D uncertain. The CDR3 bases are TGCGCCAGCAGCTCCGCCTTAACCGGGGAGACCCAGTACTTC. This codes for CASSSALTGETQYF.